This T cell receptor (beta chain) was identified in a study of CD4 T cells in relation to SARS-CoV-2 and coronaviruses (dated by TCRdb to the early 2020s). Regarding the research as a whole: In the ViraFEST assay, PBMCs were cultured with antigen for approximately 10 days, after which TCR beta CDR3s were sequenced to identify antigen-specific clonal expansions. An HIV-1 Nef peptide pool or a no-peptide culture served as the negative reference condition. Shared crossreactive spike epitopes were mapped to their HLA restriction using patient-derived lymphoblastoid cell lines. At the level of individual TCR clonotypes, the study evaluated whether memory CD4+ T cells crossreact between the spike proteins of SARS-CoV-2 and those of common cold coronaviruses. The Adaptive Biotechnologies TCR-sequencing kit was used to sequence samples from a few pre-COVID donors and the naive versus memory experiments, whereas other data were Illumina-based. A different, Illumina-based TCR-beta assay was used to sequence expansion assays from other donors in the study.

Library construction relied on the immunoSEQ multiplex PCR assay. From the authors' description of their analysis: During preprocessing, nonproductive sequences were removed, as were CDR3s that did not start with C, did not end with F or W, or were shorter than 7 amino acids. The MANAFEST web app identified antigen-specific clonotypes based on expansion compared with the reference and other culture wells. A clone counted as positive if significantly expanded in 2 of 3 replicate wells versus the reference culture at FDR below 0.05. Positive clones also required significant expansion versus all other tandem wells and an odds ratio above 5. CDR3 homology was quantified as pairwise Levenshtein distance, calculated with the stringdist R package after three terminal residues were trimmed from each end. TCRdb re-hosts the immuneACCESS table, in-frame sequences only. Its copies lack some clones; in the studies checked, an unresolved V gene accounts for under half of them, and the cause for the rest is not known. V and J calls and clone size come straight from that table; D and trimming were deduced from the DNA. Within this sample are 20,000 to 25,000 clones, with roughly four fifths of them counted one time only. The ten top clones hold approximately 14% of the sample.

CD4+ T cells from unexposed donors were collected before the COVID-19 pandemic (2011-2018). After around ten days of culture, CD4+ T cells were isolated with the EasySep CD4+ T cell isolation kit. Unexposed donor CD4+ T cells were tested for reactivity to SARS-CoV-2 S and N and four common cold coronavirus spike pools, as cell number allowed. Each well received about 2 million PBMCs, cultured in IMDM supplemented with approximately 4.5% human AB serum and 9.5 to 10 IU/ml IL-2. Half of the culture medium was replaced with fresh IL-2-containing medium on days 3 and 7. In general, every peptide culture condition was set up in three replicate wells. Leukapheresis product for the unexposed donors was bought commercially. PBMCs were isolated from leukapheresis product or whole blood by Ficoll-Paque PLUS gradient centrifugation. The PBMCs went either fresh into the expansion assay or into cryopreservation at -140 degrees C. The QIAamp Micro DNA Kit was used to extract genomic DNA from the CD4+ T cells.

Overall results and qualifications from the work: The study was limited by small numbers of patients and tested TCRs. Roughly 65% of donors had memory CD4+ clonotypes that crossrecognized SARS-CoV-2 and at least one common cold coronavirus spike. Crossreactivity analysis centred on spike protein, so crossreactivity against other viral proteins was not assessed. Compared with monoreactive clones, crossreactive clones had significantly weaker SARS-CoV-2-driven expansion, a result consistent with antigenic imprinting. Pre-pandemic and post-infection samples were not both contributed by any donor, so tracing of the source of pre-existing responses was limited.

The CDR3, from cysteine to phenylalanine, totals 12 residues. The sequence is cut down to CDR3 DNA, 36 bases in frame from base 1. V is clipped by 3 bases and J by 2 bases, and the sequence between their germline boundaries is 3 bases long. CDR1 KGHSH and CDR2 LQKENI are derived from the germline V gene. Concerning this clone: The antigen this receptor binds is unknown. Base qualities were left out, and no much larger clone turns up one base away.

The chain links TRBV18 with TRBJ2-3; the D segment cannot be called with confidence. Sequencing was done on a sample of CD4+ T cells from PBMCs, cultured in vitro. The source is a human donor in good health. DNA sequence: TGTGCCAGCTCACCGCCCACAGATACGCAGTATTTT. This sequence encodes CASSPPTDTQYF. The CDR3 plus the reference TRBV18 and TRBJ2-3 genes for the other parts give the full variable domain: NAGVMQNPRHLVRRRGQEARLRCSPMKGHSHVYWYRQLPEEGLKFMVYLQKENIIDESGMPKERFSAEFPKEGPSILRIQQVVRGDSAAYFCASSPPTDTQYFGPGTRLTVL.